Listed below are T cell receptor beta chains from one sample, sequenced in a study of T-cell reconstitution after alpha-beta-depleted transplantation in children. From the PCR reads, TCRdb called clonotypes with MiXCR, one entry per CDR3 protein. The sample includes approximately 1,000,000 distinct CDR3 sequences, about 26% seen only once; the top ten take about 28%. The specimen was PBMCs, mostly from graft donor cells, collected 360 days after TCRalphabeta/CD19-depleted stem cell transplant. These receptor sequences come from a boy younger than two who had a stem cell transplant for SCID, so the T cells may come from the graft donor. The conserved cysteine and the conserved F or W are not part of the CDR3 here. Only some rows state a clone size, as once, few, many or a class for expanded clones.

size: few; J: TRBJ1-6; V: TRBV6-5; CDR3: ASSWDSPTTRPYPLH
size: few; J: TRBJ2-1; V: TRBV6-5; CDR3: ASSYAPGYNEQF
size: NA; J: TRBJ2-7; V: TRBV4-3; CDR3: ASSQRGAAGASYEQY
size: NA; J: TRBJ2-6; V: TRBV7-2; CDR3: ASSFSAPRGANVLT
size: NA; J: TRBJ2-7; V: TRBV7-6; CDR3: ASSLFRGVDEQY
size: NA; J: TRBJ2-7; V: TRBV6-2/TRBV6-3; CDR3: ASSDRLGTASSSYEQY
size: NA; J: TRBJ2-1; V: TRBV20-1; CDR3: SASPDSLNEQF
size: NA; J: TRBJ2-5; V: TRBV7-2; CDR3: ASSLVKGAVGETQY
size: NA; J: TRBJ2-7; V: TRBV10-2; CDR3: ASTRGLQTYEQY
size: few; J: TRBJ2-1; V: TRBV11-1; CDR3: ASSFERDLLRAYNEQF
size: few; J: TRBJ2-2; V: TRBV7-8; CDR3: ASRPRTSGNGELF
size: few; J: TRBJ2-7; V: TRBV28; CDR3: ASSPPDRGRREQY
size: NA; J: TRBJ2-1; V: TRBV13; CDR3: ASSLAHSEQF
size: NA; J: TRBJ2-6; V: TRBV5-1; CDR3: ASSLRSGGASGANVLT
size: NA; J: TRBJ2-3; V: TRBV20-1; CDR3: SARGRDYGTDTQY
size: few; J: TRBJ1-1; V: TRBV12-3/TRBV12-4; CDR3: ASSWGIQEPEAF
size: NA; J: TRBJ1-6; V: TRBV5-1; CDR3: ASSLAGTYNSPLH
size: few; J: TRBJ1-5; V: TRBV6-1; CDR3: ASRGSLSNQPQH
size: NA; J: TRBJ2-3; V: TRBV5-1; CDR3: ASTGAPRGDTQY
size: NA; J: TRBJ2-6; V: TRBV9; CDR3: ASSAGGGDNVLT
size: few; J: TRBJ2-4; V: TRBV4-1; CDR3: AYRGGAKNIQY
size: few; J: TRBJ2-7; V: TRBV19; CDR3: ASSKGAAGVYEQY
size: NA; J: TRBJ1-6; V: TRBV28; CDR3: ASSPLARSSYNSPLH
size: NA; J: TRBJ1-2; V: TRBV9; CDR3: ASSLGQGMYGYT
size: few; J: TRBJ2-1; V: TRBV7-2; CDR3: ASSLDGVLGAEQF
size: NA; J: TRBJ2-2; V: TRBV5-1; CDR3: ASSERTGTGAGELF
size: few; J: TRBJ2-1; V: TRBV5-1; CDR3: ASSLGGYGDGEQF
size: few; J: TRBJ1-5; V: TRBV12-3/TRBV12-4; CDR3: ASSKIPQPQH
size: NA; J: TRBJ1-2; V: TRBV2; CDR3: ASMRGQSLYGYT
size: few; J: TRBJ1-1; V: TRBV12-3/TRBV12-4; CDR3: ASSPKQGVGAF
size: many; J: TRBJ2-1; V: TRBV12-3/TRBV12-4; CDR3: ASSPTGYNEQF
size: NA; J: TRBJ2-1; V: TRBV7-2; CDR3: ASSLGQQVYNEQF
size: few; J: TRBJ2-1; V: TRBV5-1; CDR3: ASTITGGYNEQF
size: few; J: TRBJ2-1; V: TRBV12-3/TRBV12-4; CDR3: ASSLGADPSYNEQF
size: NA; J: TRBJ2-7; V: TRBV5-1; CDR3: ASSFSGSAYEQY
size: few; J: TRBJ2-2; V: TRBV4-3; CDR3: ASGTHVRNTGELF
size: NA; J: TRBJ2-7; V: TRBV20-1; CDR3: SARWGYEQY
size: few; J: TRBJ2-1; V: TRBV15; CDR3: ATSRAPLVGYNEQF
size: NA; J: TRBJ2-7; V: TRBV12-3/TRBV12-4; CDR3: ASTQAGTGGYEQY
size: few; J: TRBJ2-7; V: TRBV5-4; CDR3: ASSSPRALEQY